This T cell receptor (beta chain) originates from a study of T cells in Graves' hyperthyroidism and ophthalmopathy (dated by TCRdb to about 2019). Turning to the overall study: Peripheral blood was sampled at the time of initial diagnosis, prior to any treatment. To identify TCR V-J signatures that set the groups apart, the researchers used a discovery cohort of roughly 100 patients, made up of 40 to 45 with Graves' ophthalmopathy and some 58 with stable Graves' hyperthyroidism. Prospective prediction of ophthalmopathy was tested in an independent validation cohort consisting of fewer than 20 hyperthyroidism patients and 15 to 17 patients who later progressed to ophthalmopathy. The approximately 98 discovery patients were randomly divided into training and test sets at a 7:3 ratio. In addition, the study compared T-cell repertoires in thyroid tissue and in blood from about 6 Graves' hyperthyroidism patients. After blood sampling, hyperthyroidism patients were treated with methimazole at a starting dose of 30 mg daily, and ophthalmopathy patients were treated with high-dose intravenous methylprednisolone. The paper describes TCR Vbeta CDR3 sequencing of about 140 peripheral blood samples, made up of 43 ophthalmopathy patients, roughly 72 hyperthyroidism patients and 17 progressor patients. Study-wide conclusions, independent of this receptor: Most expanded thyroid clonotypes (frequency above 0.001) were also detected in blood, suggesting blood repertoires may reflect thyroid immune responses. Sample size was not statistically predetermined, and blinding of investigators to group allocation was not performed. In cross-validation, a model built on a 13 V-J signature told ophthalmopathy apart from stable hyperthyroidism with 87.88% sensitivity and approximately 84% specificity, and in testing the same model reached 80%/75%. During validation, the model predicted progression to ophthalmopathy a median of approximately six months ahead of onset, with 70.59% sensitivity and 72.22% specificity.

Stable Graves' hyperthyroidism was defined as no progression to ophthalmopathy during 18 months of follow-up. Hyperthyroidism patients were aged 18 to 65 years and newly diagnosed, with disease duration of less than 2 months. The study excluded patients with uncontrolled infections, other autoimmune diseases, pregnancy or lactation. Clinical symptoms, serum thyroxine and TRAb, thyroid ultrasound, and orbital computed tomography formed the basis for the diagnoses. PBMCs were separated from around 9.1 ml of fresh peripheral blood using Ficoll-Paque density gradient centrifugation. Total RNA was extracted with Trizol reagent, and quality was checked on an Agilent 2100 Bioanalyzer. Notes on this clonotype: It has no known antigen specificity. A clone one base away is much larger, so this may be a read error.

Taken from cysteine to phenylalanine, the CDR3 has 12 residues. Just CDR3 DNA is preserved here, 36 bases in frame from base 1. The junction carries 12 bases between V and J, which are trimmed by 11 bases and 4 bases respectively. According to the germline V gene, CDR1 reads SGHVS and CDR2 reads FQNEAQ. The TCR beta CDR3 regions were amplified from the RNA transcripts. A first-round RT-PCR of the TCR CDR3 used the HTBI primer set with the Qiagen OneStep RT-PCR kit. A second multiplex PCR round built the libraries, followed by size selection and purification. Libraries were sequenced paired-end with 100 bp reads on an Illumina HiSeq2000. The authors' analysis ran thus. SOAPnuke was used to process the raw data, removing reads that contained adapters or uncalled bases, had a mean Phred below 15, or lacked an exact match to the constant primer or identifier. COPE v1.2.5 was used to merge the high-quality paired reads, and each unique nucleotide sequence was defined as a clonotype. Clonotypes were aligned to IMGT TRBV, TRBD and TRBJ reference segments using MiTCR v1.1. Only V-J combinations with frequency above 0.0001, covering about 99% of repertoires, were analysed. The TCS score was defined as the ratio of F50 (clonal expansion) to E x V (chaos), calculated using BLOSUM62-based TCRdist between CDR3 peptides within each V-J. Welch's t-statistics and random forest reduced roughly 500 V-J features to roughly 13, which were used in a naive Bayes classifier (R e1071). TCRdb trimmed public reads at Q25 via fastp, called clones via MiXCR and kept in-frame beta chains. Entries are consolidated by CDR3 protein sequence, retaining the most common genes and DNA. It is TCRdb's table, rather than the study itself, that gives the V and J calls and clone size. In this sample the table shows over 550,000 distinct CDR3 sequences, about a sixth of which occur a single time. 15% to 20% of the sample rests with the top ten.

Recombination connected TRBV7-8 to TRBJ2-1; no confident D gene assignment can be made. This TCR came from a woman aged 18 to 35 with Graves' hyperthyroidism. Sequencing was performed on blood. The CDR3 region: CAGLKGYNEQFF. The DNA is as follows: TGTGCCGGTCTTAAGGGTTACAATGAGCAGTTCTTC.